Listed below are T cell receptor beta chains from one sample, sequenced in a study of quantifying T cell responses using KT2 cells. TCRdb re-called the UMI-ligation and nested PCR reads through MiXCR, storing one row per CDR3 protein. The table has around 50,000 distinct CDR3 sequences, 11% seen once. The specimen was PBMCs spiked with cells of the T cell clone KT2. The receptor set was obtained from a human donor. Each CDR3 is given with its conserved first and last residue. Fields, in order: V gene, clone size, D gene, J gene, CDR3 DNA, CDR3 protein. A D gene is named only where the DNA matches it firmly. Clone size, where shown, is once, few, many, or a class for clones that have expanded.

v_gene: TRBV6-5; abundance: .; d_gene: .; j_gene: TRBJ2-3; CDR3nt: TGTGCCAGCAGCCGGGACAATTCCGGGGCAGATACGCAGTATTTT; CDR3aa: CASSRDNSGADTQYF
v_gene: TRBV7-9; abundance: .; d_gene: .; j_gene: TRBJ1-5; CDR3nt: TGTGCCAGCCCCAGTAAAGAGGGACAAATTAGCAATCAGCCCCAGCATTTT; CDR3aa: CASPSKEGQISNQPQHF
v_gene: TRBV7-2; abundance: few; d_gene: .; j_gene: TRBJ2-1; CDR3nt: TGTGCCAGCAGCCAGTCCGGGACATCCTACAATGAGCAGTTCTTC; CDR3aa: CASSQSGTSYNEQFF
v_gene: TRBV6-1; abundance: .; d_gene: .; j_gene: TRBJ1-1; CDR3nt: TGTGCCAGCAGTACCTTGGACACTGAAGCTTTCTTT; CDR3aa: CASSTLDTEAFF
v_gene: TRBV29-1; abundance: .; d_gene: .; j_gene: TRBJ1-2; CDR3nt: TGCAGCGTCCCCATACCTACGAGGTCCTATGGCTACACCTTC; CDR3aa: CSVPIPTRSYGYTF
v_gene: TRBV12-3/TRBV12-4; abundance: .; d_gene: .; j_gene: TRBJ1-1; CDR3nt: TGTGCCAGCAGTTTATTCGATCGGACCGGTAACCGAGAAGCTTTCTTT; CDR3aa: CASSLFDRTGNREAFF
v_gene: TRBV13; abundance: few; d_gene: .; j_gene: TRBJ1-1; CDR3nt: TGTGCCAGCAGCTTATATCGGACAGACACTGAAGCTTTCTTT; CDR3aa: CASSLYRTDTEAFF
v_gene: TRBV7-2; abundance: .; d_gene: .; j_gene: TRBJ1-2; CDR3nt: TGTGCCAGCGCCTTGGACCGCTATGGCTACACCTTC; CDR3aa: CASALDRYGYTF
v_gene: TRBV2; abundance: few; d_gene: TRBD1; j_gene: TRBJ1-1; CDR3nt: TGTGCCAGCAGTATGGGACAGGTATTGTCTGAAGCTTTCTTT; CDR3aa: CASSMGQVLSEAFF
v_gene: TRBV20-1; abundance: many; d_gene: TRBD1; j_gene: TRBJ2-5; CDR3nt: TGCAGTGCGAGACAGGGAGAGACCCAGTACTTC; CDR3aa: CSARQGETQYF
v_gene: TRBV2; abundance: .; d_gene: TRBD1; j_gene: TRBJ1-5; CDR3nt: TGTGCCTGCAGTCCCCGGACAGGGGGCAGGGGTAATCAGCCCCAGCATTTT; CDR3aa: CACSPRTGGRGNQPQHF
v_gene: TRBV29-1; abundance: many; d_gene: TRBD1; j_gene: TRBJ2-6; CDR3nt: TGCAGCGCATCAGGGGGCGAGTCTGGGGCCAACGTCCTGACTTTC; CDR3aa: CSASGGESGANVLTF
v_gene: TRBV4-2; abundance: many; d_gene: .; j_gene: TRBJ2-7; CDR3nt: TGTGCCAGCAGCCAAGGCCTAAACTCAGGCGGATCCTACGAGCAGTACTTC; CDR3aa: CASSQGLNSGGSYEQYF
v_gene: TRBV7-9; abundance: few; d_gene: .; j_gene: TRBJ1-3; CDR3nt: TGTGCCAGCAGCTTAGTAGGCTTTGGAAACACCATATATTTT; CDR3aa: CASSLVGFGNTIYF
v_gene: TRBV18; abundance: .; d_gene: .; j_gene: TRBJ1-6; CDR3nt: TGTGCCAGCTCGATAACAGAAAATAATTCACCCCTCCACTTT; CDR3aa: CASSITENNSPLHF
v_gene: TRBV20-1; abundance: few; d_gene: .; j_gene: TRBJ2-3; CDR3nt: TGCAGTTCAAGGAGCACAGATACGCAGTATTTT; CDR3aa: CSSRSTDTQYF
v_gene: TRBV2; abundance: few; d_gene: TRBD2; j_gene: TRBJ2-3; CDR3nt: TGTGCCAGCACACTAGCGGGAGGTGTAACAGATACGCAGTATTTT; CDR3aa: CASTLAGGVTDTQYF
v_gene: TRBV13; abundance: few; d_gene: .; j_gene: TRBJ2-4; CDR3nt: TGTGCCAGCAGCTTAGGCCGGCAGACCCAAAACATTCAGTACTTC; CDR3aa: CASSLGRQTQNIQYF
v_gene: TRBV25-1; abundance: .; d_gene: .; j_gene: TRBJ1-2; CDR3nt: TGTGCCAGCAGTGACCAAGGCAGAAATGGCTACACCTTC; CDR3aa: CASSDQGRNGYTF
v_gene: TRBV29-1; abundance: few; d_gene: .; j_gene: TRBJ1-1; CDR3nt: TGCGGGGCGTCGCAGGGGCCCACTGAAGCTTTCTTT; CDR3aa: CGASQGPTEAFF
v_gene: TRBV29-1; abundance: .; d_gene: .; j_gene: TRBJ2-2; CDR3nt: TGCAGCGTTGAAGTGCCGGAAGGGAAGACCGGGGAGCTGTTTTTT; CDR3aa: CSVEVPEGKTGELFF
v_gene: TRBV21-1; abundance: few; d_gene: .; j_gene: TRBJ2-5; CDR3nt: TGTGCCAGACAGGGGAGTCTAGGGAAGACCCAGTACTTC; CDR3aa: CARQGSLGKTQYF
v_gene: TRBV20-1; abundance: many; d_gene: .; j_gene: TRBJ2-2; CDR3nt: TGCAGTGCTTCGCAGGGGAACTTGAACACCGGGGAGCTGTTTTTT; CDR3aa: CSASQGNLNTGELFF
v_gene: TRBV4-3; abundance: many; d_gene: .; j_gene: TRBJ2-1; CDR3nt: TGCGCCAGCAGCCAAGATGTGGGTAATGAGCAGTTCTTC; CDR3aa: CASSQDVGNEQFF
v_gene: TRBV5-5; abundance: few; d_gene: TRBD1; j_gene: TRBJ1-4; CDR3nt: TGTGCCAGCAGCCGCGTACAGGGGAGTGAAAAACTGTTTTTT; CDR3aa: CASSRVQGSEKLFF
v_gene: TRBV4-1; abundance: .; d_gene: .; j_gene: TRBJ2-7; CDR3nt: TGCGCCAGCAGCCAAGTAATGGGTGAGCAGTACTTC; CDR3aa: CASSQVMGEQYF
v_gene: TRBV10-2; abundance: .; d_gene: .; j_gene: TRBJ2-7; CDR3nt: TGCGCCAGCAGTGAGTCTGGCGAGCAGTACTTC; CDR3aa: CASSESGEQYF
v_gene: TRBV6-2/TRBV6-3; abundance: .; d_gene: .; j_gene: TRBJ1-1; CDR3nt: TGTGCCATCGCCAGAACGAAGACGGACCCCCGCGCTGAAGCTTTCTTT; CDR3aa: CAIARTKTDPRAEAFF
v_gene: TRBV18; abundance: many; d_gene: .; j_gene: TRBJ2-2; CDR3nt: TGTGCCAGCTCACCATGGGCAGGCTTAAACACCGGGGAGCTGTTTTTT; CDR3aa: CASSPWAGLNTGELFF
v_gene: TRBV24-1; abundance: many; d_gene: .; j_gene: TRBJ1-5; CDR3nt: TGTGCCACCAGTGATTTTAATGATCAGCCCCAGCATTTT; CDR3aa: CATSDFNDQPQHF
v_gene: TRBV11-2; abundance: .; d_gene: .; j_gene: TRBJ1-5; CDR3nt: TGTGCCAGCAGCTTATCCAGAAATCAGCCCCAGCATTTT; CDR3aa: CASSLSRNQPQHF
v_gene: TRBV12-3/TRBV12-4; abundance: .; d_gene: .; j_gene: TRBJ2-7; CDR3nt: TGTGCCAGCAGTTTAGCTCAGGGAGGGCAGTACTTC; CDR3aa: CASSLAQGGQYF
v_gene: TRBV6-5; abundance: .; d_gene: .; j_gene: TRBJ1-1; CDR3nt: TGTGCCAGCAGTTACTCGGCTGGGGGGGTTAATGAAGCTTTCTTT; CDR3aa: CASSYSAGGVNEAFF
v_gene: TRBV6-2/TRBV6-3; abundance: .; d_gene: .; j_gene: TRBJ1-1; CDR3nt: TGTGCCAGCAGCGTTGTCCAAGTCACTGAAGCTTTCTTT; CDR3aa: CASSVVQVTEAFF
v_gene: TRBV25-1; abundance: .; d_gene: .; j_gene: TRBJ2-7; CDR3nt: TGTGCCACCGTCGCGGGACGTCACTCCTACGAGCAGTACTTC; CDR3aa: CATVAGRHSYEQYF
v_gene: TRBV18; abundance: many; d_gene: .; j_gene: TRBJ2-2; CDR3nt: TGTGCCAGCTCACCACGCGGAACAGTCGGGGCTGGGGAGCTGTTTTTT; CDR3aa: CASSPRGTVGAGELFF
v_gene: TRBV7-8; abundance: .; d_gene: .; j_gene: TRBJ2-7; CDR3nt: TGTGCCAGCAGCTGGCCCGGGACAAACTACGAGCAGTACTTC; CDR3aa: CASSWPGTNYEQYF
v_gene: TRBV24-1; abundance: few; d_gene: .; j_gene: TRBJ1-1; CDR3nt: TGTGCCACCAGGGGAAGAGCGGACACTGAAGCTTTCTTT; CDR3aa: CATRGRADTEAFF
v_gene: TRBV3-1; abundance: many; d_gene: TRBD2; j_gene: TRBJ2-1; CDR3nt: TGTGCCAGCAGCCAAGTAGCCGGGGGGAGCTCCTACAATGAGCAGTTCTTC; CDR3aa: CASSQVAGGSSYNEQFF
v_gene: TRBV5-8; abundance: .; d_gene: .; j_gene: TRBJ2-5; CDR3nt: TGTGCCAGCAGCTTGGGAGGTTGGGCGGAGACCCAGTACTTC; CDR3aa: CASSLGGWAETQYF
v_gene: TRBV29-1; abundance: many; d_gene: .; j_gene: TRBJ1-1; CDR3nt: TGCAGCGTTCTTCCCTCCTTGGGGGGGGACACTGAAGCTTTCTTT; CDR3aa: CSVLPSLGGDTEAFF
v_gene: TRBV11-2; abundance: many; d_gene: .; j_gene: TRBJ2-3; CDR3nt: TGTGCCAGCAGCTTACCCGGTTCTAGCACAGATACGCAGTATTTT; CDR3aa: CASSLPGSSTDTQYF
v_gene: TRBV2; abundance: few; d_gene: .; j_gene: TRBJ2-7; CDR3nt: TGTGCCAGCAGTGAAGGTCTGTTTCGGGTTCAGTACTTC; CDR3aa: CASSEGLFRVQYF